This T cell receptor beta chain came from a study of blood T cell repertoires in COVID-19. TCRdb keeps only in-frame clones here, not all; method: immunoSEQ multiplex PCR. Found here are 150,000 to 180,000 clones, approximately 78% of them singletons; the top ten hold around 1.7%. The CDR3 totals 15 residues. CDR1 MNHNS and CDR2 SASEGT come from the germline V gene. For this clone: A read error may account for a junction end that differs from germline.

This clonotype originated in a man of 80 years or more with acute or convalescent COVID-19. The V call is TRBV6-1, the J call TRBJ2-3; TRBD1 matches at 10 bases. The source material was peripheral blood. The CDR3 DNA reads as TGTGCCAGCAGAGAAGGGGACAGGGGCCGAGATACGCAGTATTTT. Translated: CASREGDRGRDTQYF.